This T cell receptor (beta chain) was documented in a study of cytomegalovirus exposure and HLA in healthy donors. The CDR3 has 12 residues. Germline CDR1 reads SGHRS; CDR2 reads YFSETQ. Trimming pared 5 bases from V and 6 bases from J, leaving 9 bases between. Primers: 60 Vbeta forward and 13 Jbeta reverse. The repertoire was sequenced with immunoSEQ multiplex PCR; TCRdb's copy has only in-frame clones and lacks some. The sample includes more than 80,000 clones, around 78% of them seen just once. This clonotype originated in a young man in good health and CMV-seropositive. The sample consisted of PBMCs. This chain joins TRBV5-1 and TRBJ2-1; D is undetermined. CDR3: CASREYVNEQFF. Written as DNA, the CDR3 is TGCGCCAGCAGGGAGTATGTCAATGAGCAGTTCTTC.